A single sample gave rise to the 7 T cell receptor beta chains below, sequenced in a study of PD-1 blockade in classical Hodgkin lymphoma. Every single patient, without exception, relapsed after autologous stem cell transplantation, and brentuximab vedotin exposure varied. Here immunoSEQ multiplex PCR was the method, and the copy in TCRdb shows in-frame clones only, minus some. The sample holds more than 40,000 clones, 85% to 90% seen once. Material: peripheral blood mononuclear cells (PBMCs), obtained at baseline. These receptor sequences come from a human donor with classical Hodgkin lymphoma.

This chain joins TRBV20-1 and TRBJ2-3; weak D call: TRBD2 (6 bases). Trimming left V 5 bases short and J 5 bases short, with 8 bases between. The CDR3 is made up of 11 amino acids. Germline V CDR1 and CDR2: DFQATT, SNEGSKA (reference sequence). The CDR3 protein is CSAEAGDTQYF. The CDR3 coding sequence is TGCAGTGCTGAAGCGGGAGATACGCAGTATTTT.

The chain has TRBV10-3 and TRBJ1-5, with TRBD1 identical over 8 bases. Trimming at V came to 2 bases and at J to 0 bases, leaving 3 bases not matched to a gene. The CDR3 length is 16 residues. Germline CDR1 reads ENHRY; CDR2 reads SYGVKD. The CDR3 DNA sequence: TGTGCCATCAGTGAGACAGGGGGAGATAGCAATCAGCCCCAGCATTTT. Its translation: CAISETGGDSNQPQHF.

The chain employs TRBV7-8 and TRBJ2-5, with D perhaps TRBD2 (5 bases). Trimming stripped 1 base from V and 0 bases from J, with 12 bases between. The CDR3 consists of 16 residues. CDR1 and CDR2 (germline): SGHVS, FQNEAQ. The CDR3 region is CASSLGAGRNQETQYF. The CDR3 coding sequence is TGTGCCAGCAGCTTAGGTGCGGGTAGGAACCAAGAGACCCAGTACTTC.

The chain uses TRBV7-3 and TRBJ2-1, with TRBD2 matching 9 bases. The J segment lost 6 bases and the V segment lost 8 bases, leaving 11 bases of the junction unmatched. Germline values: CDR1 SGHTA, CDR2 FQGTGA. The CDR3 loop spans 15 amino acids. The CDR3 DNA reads TGTGCCAGCGGCCCTGGCGGGGGGGCTCCCAATGAGCAGTTCTTC. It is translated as CASGPGGGAPNEQFF.

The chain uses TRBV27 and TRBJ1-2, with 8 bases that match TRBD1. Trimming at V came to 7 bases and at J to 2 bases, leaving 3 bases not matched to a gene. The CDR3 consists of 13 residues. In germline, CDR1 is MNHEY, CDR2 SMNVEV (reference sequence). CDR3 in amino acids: CASKTGGNYGYTF. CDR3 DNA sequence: TGTGCCAGCAAAACAGGGGGGAACTATGGCTACACCTTC.

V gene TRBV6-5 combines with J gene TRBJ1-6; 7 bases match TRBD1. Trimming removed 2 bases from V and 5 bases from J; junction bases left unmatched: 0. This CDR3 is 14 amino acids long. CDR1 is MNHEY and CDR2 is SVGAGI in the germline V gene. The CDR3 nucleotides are TGTGCCAGCAGTTACCAGGGGGATAATTCACCCCTCCACTTT. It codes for CASSYQGDNSPLHF.

The DNA of the CDR3 is TGTGCCAGCAGCACCGGCCTATCTGGTAAGCAGTACTTC. It encodes CASSTGLSGKQYF. The chain links TRBV7-3 to TRBJ2-7; D not resolved. Between the trimmed V and J ends, which lost 5 bases and 8 bases, there was a span of 16 bases. CDR3 length: 13 residues. The germline gives CDR1 SGHTA, CDR2 FQGTGA.